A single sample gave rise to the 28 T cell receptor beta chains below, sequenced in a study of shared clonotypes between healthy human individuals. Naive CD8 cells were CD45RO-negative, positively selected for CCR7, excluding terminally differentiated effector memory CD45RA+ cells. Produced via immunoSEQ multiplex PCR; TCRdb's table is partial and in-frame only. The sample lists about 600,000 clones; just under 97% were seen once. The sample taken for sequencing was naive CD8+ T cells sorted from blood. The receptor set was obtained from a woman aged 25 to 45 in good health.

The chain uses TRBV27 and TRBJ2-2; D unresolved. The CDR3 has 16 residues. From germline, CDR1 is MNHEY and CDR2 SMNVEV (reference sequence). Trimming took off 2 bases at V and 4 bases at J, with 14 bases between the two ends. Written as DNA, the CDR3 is TGTGCCAGCAGTTTAGAGTTGCCAGCAGGCACCGGGGAGCTGTTTTTT. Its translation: CASSLELPAGTGELFF.

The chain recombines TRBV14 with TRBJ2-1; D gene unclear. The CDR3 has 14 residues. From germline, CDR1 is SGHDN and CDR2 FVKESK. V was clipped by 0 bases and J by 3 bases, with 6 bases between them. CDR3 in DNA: TGTGCCAGCAGCCAAGAAGCTGTCTACAATGAGCAGTTCTTC. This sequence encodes CASSQEAVYNEQFF.

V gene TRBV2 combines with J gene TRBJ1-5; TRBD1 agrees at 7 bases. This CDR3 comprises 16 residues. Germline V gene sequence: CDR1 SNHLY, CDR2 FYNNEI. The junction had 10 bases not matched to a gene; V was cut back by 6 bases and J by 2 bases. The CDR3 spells CASSRNPTGGNQPQHF. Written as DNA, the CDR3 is TGTGCCAGCAGCCGGAACCCTACAGGGGGCAATCAGCCCCAGCATTTT.

For the CDR3, the DNA is TGTGCCAGCAGTGAAGACGGGACAGGTAAATATTTCTTT. This codes for CASSEDGTGKYFF. The chain links TRBV25-1 to TRBJ1-1; 8 nucleotides agree with TRBD1. Germline CDR1 and CDR2: MGHDK and SYGVNS. CDR3 length equals 13 residues. The trim removed 2 bases at V and 13 bases at J, leaving 9 bases unmatched.

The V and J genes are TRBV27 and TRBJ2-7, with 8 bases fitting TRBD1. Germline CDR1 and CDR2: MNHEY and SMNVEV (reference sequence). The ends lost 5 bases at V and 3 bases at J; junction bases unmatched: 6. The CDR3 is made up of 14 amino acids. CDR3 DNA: TGTGCCAGCAGTCACGGGACAGGTCTCTACGAGCAGTACTTC. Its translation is CASSHGTGLYEQYF.

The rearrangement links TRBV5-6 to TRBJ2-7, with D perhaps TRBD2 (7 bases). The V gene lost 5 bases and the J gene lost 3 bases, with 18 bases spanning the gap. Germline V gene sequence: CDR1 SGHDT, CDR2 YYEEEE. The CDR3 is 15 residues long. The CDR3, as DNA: TGTGCCAGCAGGAATTCCACCGGGGGGCTCTACGAGCAGTACTTC. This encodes CASRNSTGGLYEQYF.

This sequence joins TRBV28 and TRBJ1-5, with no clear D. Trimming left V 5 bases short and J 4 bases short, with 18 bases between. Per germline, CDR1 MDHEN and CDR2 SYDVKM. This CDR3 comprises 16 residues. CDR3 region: CASSDPGGGLNQPQHF. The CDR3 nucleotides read TGTGCCAGCAGTGACCCCGGCGGCGGATTAAATCAGCCCCAGCATTTT.

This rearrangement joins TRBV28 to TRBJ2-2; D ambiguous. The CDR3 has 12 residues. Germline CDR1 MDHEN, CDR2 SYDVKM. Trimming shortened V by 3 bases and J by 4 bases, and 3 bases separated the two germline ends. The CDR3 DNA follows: TGTGCCAGCAGTTTCAGCACCGGGGAGCTGTTTTTT. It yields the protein CASSFSTGELFF.

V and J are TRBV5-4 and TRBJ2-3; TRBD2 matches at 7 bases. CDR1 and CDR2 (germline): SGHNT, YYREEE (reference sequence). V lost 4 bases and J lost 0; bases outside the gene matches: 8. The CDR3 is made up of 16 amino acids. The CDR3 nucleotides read TGTGCCAGCAGCACGGGGACTACCCGGAGCACAGATACGCAGTATTTT. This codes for CASSTGTTRSTDTQYF.

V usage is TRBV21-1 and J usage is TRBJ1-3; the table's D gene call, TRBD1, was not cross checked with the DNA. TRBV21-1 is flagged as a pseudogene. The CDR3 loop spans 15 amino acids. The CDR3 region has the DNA TGTGCCAGCAAGGAAACAGGGGAAAGGGGAAACACCATATATTTT. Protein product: CASKETGERGNTIYF.

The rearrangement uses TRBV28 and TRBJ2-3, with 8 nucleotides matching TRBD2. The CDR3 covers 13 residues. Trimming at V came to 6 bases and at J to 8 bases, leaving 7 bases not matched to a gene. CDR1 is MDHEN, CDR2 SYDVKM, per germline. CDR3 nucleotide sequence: TGTGCCAGCAGGGAGAGCGGGAGTGGTACGCAGTATTTT. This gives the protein CASRESGSGTQYF. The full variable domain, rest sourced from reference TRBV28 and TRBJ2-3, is DVKVTQSSRYLVKRTGEKVFLECVQDMDHENMFWYRQDPGLGLRLIYFSYDVKMKEKGDIPEGYSVSREKKERFSLILESASTNQTSMYLCASRESGSGTQYFGPGTRLTVL.

CDR3 bases: TGCAGCGTTGTAGGAGACCCCTACGAGCAGTACTTC. Its protein is CSVVGDPYEQYF. This chain uses TRBV29-1 with TRBJ2-7; no clear D. The germline V gene encodes CDR1 SQVTM and CDR2 ANQGSEA. The CDR3 runs 12 residues. Trimming took 4 bases from V and 2 from J, leaving 9 bases between them.

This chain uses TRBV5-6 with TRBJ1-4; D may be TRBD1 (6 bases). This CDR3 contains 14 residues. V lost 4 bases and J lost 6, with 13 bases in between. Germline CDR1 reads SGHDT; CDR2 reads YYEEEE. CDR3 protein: CASSTGQIDEKLFF. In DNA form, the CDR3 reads TGTGCCAGCAGCACCGGACAGATTGATGAAAAACTGTTTTTT.

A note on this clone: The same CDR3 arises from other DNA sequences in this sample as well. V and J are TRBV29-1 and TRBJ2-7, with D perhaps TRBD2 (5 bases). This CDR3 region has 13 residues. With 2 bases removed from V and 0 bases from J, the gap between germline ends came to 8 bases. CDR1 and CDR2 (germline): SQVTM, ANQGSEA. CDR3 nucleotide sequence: TGCAGCGTTGAAAACGGGAACTCCTACGAGCAGTACTTC. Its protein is CSVENGNSYEQYF.

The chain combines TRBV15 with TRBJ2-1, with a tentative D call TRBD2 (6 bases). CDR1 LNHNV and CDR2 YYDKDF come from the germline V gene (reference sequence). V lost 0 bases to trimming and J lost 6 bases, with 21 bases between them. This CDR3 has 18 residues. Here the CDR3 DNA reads TGTGCCACCAGCAGAGAAAGGGTGGGTGCACCCGGGGGCAATGAGCAGTTCTTC. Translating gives CATSRERVGAPGGNEQFF. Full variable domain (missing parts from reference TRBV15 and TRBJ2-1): DAMVIQNPRYQVTQFGKPVTLSCSQTLNHNVMYWYQQKSSQAPKLLFHYYDKDFNNEADTPDNFQSRRPNTSFCFLDIRSPGLGDTAMYLCATSRERVGAPGGNEQFFGPGTRLTVL.

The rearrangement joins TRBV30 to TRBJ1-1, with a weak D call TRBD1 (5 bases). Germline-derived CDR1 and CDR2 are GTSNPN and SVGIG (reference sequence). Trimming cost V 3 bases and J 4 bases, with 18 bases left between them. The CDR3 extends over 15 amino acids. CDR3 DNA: TGTGCCTGGAGCCTCAGTTGGGGCGGCGGCACTGAAGCTTTCTTT. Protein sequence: CAWSLSWGGGTEAFF.

CDR3 nucleotide sequence: TGTGCCAGCAGTTACCACTCTGGGGATAATGAGCAGTTCTTC. Its translation: CASSYHSGDNEQFF. This chain uses TRBV6-5 with TRBJ2-1; D unclear. CDR3 size: 14 residues. Germline CDR1 reads MNHEY; CDR2 reads SVGAGI. Deletions cut 2 bases from V and 7 bases from J, with 12 bases between.

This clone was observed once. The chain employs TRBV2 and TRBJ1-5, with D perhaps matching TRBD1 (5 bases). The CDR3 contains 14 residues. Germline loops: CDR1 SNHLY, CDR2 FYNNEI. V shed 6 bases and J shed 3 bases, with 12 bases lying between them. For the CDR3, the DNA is TGTGCCAGCAGGGGAGGACAAGACAATCAGCCCCAGCATTTT. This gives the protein CASRGGQDNQPQHF.

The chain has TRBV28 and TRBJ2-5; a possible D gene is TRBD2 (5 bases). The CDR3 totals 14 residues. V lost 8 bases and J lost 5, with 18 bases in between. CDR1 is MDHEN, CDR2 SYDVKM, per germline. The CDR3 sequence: CASGILGSSETQYF. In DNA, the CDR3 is TGTGCCAGCGGAATTTTAGGGTCTAGCGAGACCCAGTACTTC. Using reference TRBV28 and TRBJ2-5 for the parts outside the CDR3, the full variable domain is DVKVTQSSRYLVKRTGEKVFLECVQDMDHENMFWYRQDPGLGLRLIYFSYDVKMKEKGDIPEGYSVSREKKERFSLILESASTNQTSMYLCASGILGSSETQYFGPGTRLLVL.

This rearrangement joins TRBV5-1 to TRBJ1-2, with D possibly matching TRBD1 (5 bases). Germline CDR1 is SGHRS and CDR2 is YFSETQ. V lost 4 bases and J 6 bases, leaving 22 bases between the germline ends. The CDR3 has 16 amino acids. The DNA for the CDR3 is TGCGCCAGCAGCCCAATCCCCTCCGGGACGGCTCATGGCTACACCTTC. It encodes CASSPIPSGTAHGYTF.

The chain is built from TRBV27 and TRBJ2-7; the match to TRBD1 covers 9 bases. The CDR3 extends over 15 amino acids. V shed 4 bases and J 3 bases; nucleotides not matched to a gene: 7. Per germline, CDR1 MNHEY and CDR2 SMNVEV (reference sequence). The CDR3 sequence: CASSWVGTGRYEQYF. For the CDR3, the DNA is TGTGCCAGCAGTTGGGTCGGGACAGGGCGCTACGAGCAGTACTTC.

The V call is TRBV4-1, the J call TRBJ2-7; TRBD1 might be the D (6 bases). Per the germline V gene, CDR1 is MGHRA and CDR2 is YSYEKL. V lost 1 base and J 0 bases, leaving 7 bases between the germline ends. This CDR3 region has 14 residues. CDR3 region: CASSQGQVSYEQYF. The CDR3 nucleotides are TGCGCCAGCAGCCAAGGACAGGTCTCCTACGAGCAGTACTTC.

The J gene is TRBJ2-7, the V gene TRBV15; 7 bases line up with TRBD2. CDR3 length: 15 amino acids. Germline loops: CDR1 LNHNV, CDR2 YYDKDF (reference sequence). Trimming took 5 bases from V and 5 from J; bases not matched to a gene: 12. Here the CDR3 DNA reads TGTGCCACCAGCCAGGAGGGAGGGTTTCAACACGAGCAGTACTTC. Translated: CATSQEGGFQHEQYF.

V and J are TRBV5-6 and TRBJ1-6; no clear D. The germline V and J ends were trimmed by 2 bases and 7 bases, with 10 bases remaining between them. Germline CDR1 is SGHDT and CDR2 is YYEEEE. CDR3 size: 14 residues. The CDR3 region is CASSLGGGNSPLHF. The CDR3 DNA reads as TGTGCCAGCAGCTTAGGTGGAGGCAATTCACCCCTCCACTTT. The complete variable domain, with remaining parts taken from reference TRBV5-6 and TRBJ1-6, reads DAGVTQSPTHLIKTRGQQVTLRCSPKSGHDTVSWYQQALGQGPQFIFQYYEEEERQRGNFPDRFSGHQFPNYSSELNVNALLLGDSALYLCASSLGGGNSPLHFGNGTRLTVT.

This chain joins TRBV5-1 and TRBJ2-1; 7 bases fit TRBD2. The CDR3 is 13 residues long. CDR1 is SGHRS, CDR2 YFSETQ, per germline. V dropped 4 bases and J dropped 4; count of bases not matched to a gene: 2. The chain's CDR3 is CASSAGAYNEQFF. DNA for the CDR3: TGCGCCAGCAGCGCGGGAGCTTACAATGAGCAGTTCTTC.

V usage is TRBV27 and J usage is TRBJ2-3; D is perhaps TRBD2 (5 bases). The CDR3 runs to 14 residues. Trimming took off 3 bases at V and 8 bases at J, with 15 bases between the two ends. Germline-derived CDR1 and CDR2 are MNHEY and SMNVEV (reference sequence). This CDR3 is CASSFLKLEGTQYF. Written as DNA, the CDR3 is TGTGCCAGCAGTTTCCTAAAGCTTGAGGGTACGCAGTATTTT.

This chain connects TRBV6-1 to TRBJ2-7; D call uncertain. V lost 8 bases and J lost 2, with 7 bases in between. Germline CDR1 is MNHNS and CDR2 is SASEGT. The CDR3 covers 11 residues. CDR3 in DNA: TGTGCCAGCGGCGGACCCTACGAGCAGTACTTC. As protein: CASGGPYEQYF.

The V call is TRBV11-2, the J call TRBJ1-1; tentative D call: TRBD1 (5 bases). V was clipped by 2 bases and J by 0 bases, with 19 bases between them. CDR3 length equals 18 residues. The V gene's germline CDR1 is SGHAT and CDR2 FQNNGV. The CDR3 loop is CASSLWGPEGPLNTEAFF. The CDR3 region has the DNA TGTGCCAGCAGCTTATGGGGACCGGAGGGGCCTTTGAACACTGAAGCTTTCTTT.